These 26 T cell receptor beta chains were all obtained from the same sample, sequenced in a study of blood T cell repertoires in COVID-19. The method was immunoSEQ multiplex PCR; TCRdb's version includes in-frame clones alone and lacks a portion of them. The table shows roughly 300,000 clones, with approximately 87% occurring only once. Specimen: PBMCs or T cells enriched from blood (not recorded which). Receptor source: a woman aged 30 to 39 who had recovered from COVID-19.

J is TRBJ1-1 and V is TRBV7-9; D is uncertain. There are 14 residues in the CDR3. Germline V gives CDR1 SEHNR, CDR2 FQNEAQ (reference sequence). The germline V and J ends were trimmed by 1 base and 1 base, with 7 bases remaining between them. The CDR3 region has the DNA TGTGCCAGCAGCTTAGATCCCCGGAACACTGAAGCTTTCTTT. This codes for CASSLDPRNTEAFF. The entire variable domain, with the rest obtained from reference TRBV7-9 and TRBJ1-1, is as follows: DTGVSQNPRHKITKRGQNVTFRCDPISEHNRLYWYRQTLGQGPEFLTYFQNEAQLEKSRLLSDRFSAERPKGSFSTLEIQRTEQGDSAMYLCASSLDPRNTEAFFGQGTRLTVV.

The chain employs TRBV14 and TRBJ1-1; D not certain. The CDR3 is made up of 14 amino acids. The V gene lost 5 bases and the J gene lost 7 bases, with 17 bases spanning the gap. In germline, CDR1 is SGHDN, CDR2 FVKESK. The CDR3 bases are TGTGCCAGCAGCGACTTCTCCAATGAGGGTGAAGCTTTCTTT. This translates into CASSDFSNEGEAFF.

CDR3 coding DNA: TGCGCCAGCAGCCAGTCTAGACAGGGGAGCTATGGCTACACCTTC. Residues: CASSQSRQGSYGYTF. The chain employs TRBV4-3 and TRBJ1-2; TRBD1 agrees at 8 bases. Germline V gene lookup returns CDR1 LGHNA and CDR2 YSLEER. The CDR3 extends over 15 amino acids. Unmatched junction bases numbered 7, after V lost 3 bases and J lost 4 bases.

The chain links TRBV30 to TRBJ2-3; 7 bases match TRBD1. V shed 4 bases and J 0 bases; nucleotides not matched to a gene: 4. The germline CDR1 and CDR2 sequences are GTSNPN and SVGIG (reference sequence). This CDR3 has 14 residues. The CDR3 here is CAWMRGLSTDTQYF. DNA for the CDR3: TGTGCCTGGATGAGGGGGCTCAGCACAGATACGCAGTATTTT.

The rearrangement links TRBV7-2 to TRBJ2-3, with 7 nucleotides matching TRBD2. From germline, CDR1 is SGHTA and CDR2 FQGNSA. The V segment lost 2 bases and the J segment 7 bases; nucleotides outside the gene matches: 12. The CDR3 has 16 residues. The CDR3 sequence is CASSLNGGTKLYTQYF. In DNA form, the CDR3 reads TGTGCCAGCAGCTTAAACGGGGGGACTAAATTATATACGCAGTATTTT.

This chain uses TRBV20-1 with TRBJ1-1; D is unclear. V was trimmed by 4 bases and J by 3 bases, leaving 3 bases between them. This CDR3 is built from 10 residues. Germline CDR1 reads DFQATT; CDR2 reads SNEGSKA (reference sequence). CDR3 loop: CSATYTEAFF. CDR3 DNA: TGCAGTGCTACCTACACTGAAGCTTTCTTT.

J is TRBJ1-2 and V is TRBV6-5; D gene uncertain. The CDR3 is 12 amino acids. Per germline, CDR1 MNHEY and CDR2 SVGAGI. Trimming removed 6 bases from V and 3 bases from J, with 8 bases in between. Here the CDR3 DNA reads TGTGCCAGCAGATGGGCCGACTATGGCTACACCTTC. Its translation: CASRWADYGYTF.

The rearrangement joins TRBV23-1 to TRBJ1-2; 7 nucleotides line up with TRBD1. TRBV23-1 is recorded as an ORF, its role being uncertain. V trimming: 4 bases; J trimming: 7 bases; junction bases outside the gene matches: 9. CDR3 length equals 14 residues. Written as DNA, the CDR3 is TGCGCCAGCAGTCTCCTCGACAGGGAAGGTGGCTACACCTTC. Protein: CASSLLDREGGYTF.

This chain uses TRBV29-1 with TRBJ1-2; 8 nucleotides match TRBD1. Germline-derived CDR1 and CDR2 are SQVTM and ANQGSEA. The junction had 14 bases not matched to a gene; V was cut back by 7 bases and J by 4 bases. The length of the CDR3 is 15 residues. CDR3 protein: CSANTGQGRGYGYTF. The CDR3 DNA is TGCAGCGCCAACACAGGACAGGGAAGGGGCTATGGCTACACCTTC.

The chain links TRBV19 to TRBJ1-4; D may be TRBD1 (6 bases). The V end was cut by 7 bases, the J end by 8 bases, with 17 bases between. Germline V lookup: CDR1 LNHDA, CDR2 SQIVND (reference sequence). This CDR3 comprises 14 residues. The CDR3: CASTRGTLREKLFF. The DNA of the CDR3 is TGTGCCAGTACCCGAGGGACATTAAGGGAAAAACTGTTTTTT. Full variable domain (outside the CDR3, taken from reference TRBV19 and TRBJ1-4): DGGITQSPKYLFRKEGQNVTLSCEQNLNHDAMYWYRQDPGQGLRLIYYSQIVNDFQKGDIAEGYSVSREKKESFPLTVTSAQKNPTAFYLCASTRGTLREKLFFGSGTQLSVL.

The V and J genes are TRBV2 and TRBJ2-7; 7 nucleotides agree with TRBD2. The length of the CDR3 is 13 residues. Germline V CDR1 and CDR2: SNHLY, FYNNEI. Unmatched junction bases numbered 5, after V lost 4 bases and J lost 5 bases. The CDR3 reads CASSAGGEHEQYF. CDR3 sequence (DNA): TGTGCCAGCAGTGCTGGGGGGGAACACGAGCAGTACTTC.

Here the CDR3 DNA reads TGTGCCAGTAGTGCAACCAGCAGGTATGGCTACACCTTC. Its translation: CASSATSRYGYTF. The V call is TRBV19, the J call TRBJ1-2; no firm D call. This CDR3 spans 13 amino acids. Germline CDR1 is LNHDA and CDR2 is SQIVND (reference sequence). Trimming removed 5 bases at V and 5 bases at J, with 12 bases between.

The chain employs TRBV27 and TRBJ2-5; D is perhaps TRBD2 (5 bases). Germline CDR1 MNHEY, CDR2 SMNVEV (reference sequence). V gave up 4 bases and J gave up 3 bases, with 9 bases separating them. The CDR3 is 13 residues long. This CDR3 reads CASSSPREETQYF. CDR3 DNA sequence: TGTGCCAGCAGTTCCCCGAGGGAAGAGACCCAGTACTTC.

The chain joins TRBV6-5 to TRBJ2-5, with 10 nucleotides matching TRBD1. Trimming removed 10 bases from V and 4 bases from J; junction bases left unmatched: 9. From germline, CDR1 is MNHEY and CDR2 SVGAGI. This CDR3 contains 14 residues. CDR3 loop: CATVDRGRGETQYF. The DNA of the CDR3 is TGTGCCACCGTAGACAGGGGGCGCGGAGAGACCCAGTACTTC.

The rearrangement uses TRBV28 and TRBJ1-5, with 7 bases matching TRBD1. J gave up 9 bases and V 4 bases, and 21 bases lay outside the gene matches. The CDR3 contains 18 residues. Germline V gives CDR1 MDHEN, CDR2 SYDVKM. In DNA form, the CDR3 reads TGTGCCAGCAGTTCATCCTATGACTTAGCGAGGGGGCTAACGCCCCAGCATTTT. Amino acids: CASSSSYDLARGLTPQHF.

This chain joins TRBV19 and TRBJ1-3, with 7 bases lining up with TRBD1. Germline-derived CDR1 and CDR2 are LNHDA and SQIVND (reference sequence). The CDR3 covers 15 residues. V dropped 4 bases and J dropped 1; count of bases not matched to a gene: 4. CDR3 DNA: TGTGCCAGTAGTACCTTGGGACAGTCTGGAAACACCATATATTTT. Its protein is CASSTLGQSGNTIYF.

Only one count was recorded for this clone. V and J are TRBV27 and TRBJ2-7, with 7 positions matching TRBD1. Germline V gene data show CDR1 as MNHEY and CDR2 as SMNVEV (reference sequence). J gave up 3 bases and V 6 bases, and 8 bases lay outside the gene matches. The CDR3 runs 14 residues. CDR3 nucleotides: TGTGCCAGCAGCTTTATCGGGGACAGCTACGAGCAGTACTTC. It is translated as CASSFIGDSYEQYF.

The chain recombines TRBV4-3 with TRBJ2-7, with a weak D call TRBD2 (7 bases). This CDR3 region has 15 residues. V lost 0 bases to trimming and J lost 2 bases, with 11 bases between them. Germline values: CDR1 LGHNA, CDR2 YSLEER. CDR3 protein: CASSQDQGTTYEQYF. In nucleotides, the CDR3 is TGCGCCAGCAGCCAAGATCAGGGGACTACCTACGAGCAGTACTTC.

This clone was recorded only once. The chain has TRBV21-1 and TRBJ1-1; the table's D call TRBD1 went unverified against the DNA. TRBV21-1 is a listed pseudogene. The CDR3 contains 15 residues. The CDR3 reads CASSPPRQGGTEAFF. The CDR3 DNA is TGTGCCAGCAGCCCCCCGAGACAGGGAGGAACTGAAGCTTTCTTT.

The chain recombines TRBV7-8 with TRBJ2-4; the D gene is possibly TRBD2 (6 bases). Trimming took 7 bases from V and 2 from J, leaving 18 bases between them. CDR1 is SGHVS and CDR2 is FQNEAQ in the germline V gene. CDR3 length: 16 residues. The DNA for the CDR3 is TGTGCCAGCAACGTGGAGGGGTGGGAGACCAAAAACATTCAGTACTTC. Translation gives CASNVEGWETKNIQYF.

The chain recombines TRBV5-1 with TRBJ1-3, with TRBD1 as a possible D gene (6 bases). Germline assignment: CDR1 SGHRS and CDR2 YFSETQ. V lost 0 bases, J lost 2 bases, and 18 bases lay in between. The CDR3 loop spans 18 amino acids. CDR3 DNA sequence: TGCGCCAGCAGCTTGGGGCCGACAGGACCTTCCGCTGGAAACACCATATATTTT. As protein: CASSLGPTGPSAGNTIYF.

The CDR3 loop reads CASSQDMEAAKNIQYF. The CDR3 bases are TGTGCCAGCAGCCAAGATATGGAGGCGGCCAAAAACATTCAGTACTTC. This chain joins TRBV4-2 and TRBJ2-4; possible D gene TRBD2, 5 bases. This CDR3 comprises 16 residues. Germline lookup yields CDR1 LGHNA and CDR2 YNFKEQ. V was pared by 0 bases and J by 1 base, with 10 bases between.

The rearrangement uses TRBV5-1 and TRBJ1-2; 10 nucleotides match TRBD1. Germline assignment: CDR1 SGHRS and CDR2 YFSETQ. The trim removed 4 bases at V and 7 bases at J, leaving 7 bases unmatched. CDR3 length equals 14 residues. In DNA form, the CDR3 reads TGCGCCAGCAGCGCCCGGGACAGGGGATCTGGCTACACCTTC. This gives the protein CASSARDRGSGYTF.

This clone was seen only once. This chain connects TRBV2 to TRBJ1-6; D is perhaps TRBD1 (5 bases). Trimming removed 5 bases at V and 8 bases at J, with 13 bases between. This CDR3 comprises 14 residues. Looked up from germline, CDR1 is SNHLY and CDR2 is FYNNEI. CDR3 residues: CASSFAGMYSPLHF. The CDR3 DNA sequence: TGTGCCAGCAGTTTCGCAGGGATGTATTCACCCCTCCACTTT.

This clone has just one count. For the CDR3, the DNA is TGTGCCAGCAGTTACTCACCTCGGGACAGCGCTGCTGAAGCTTTCTTT. It encodes CASSYSPRDSAAEAFF. The chain uses TRBV6-5 and TRBJ1-1; TRBD1 matches 7 bases. CDR1 MNHEY and CDR2 SVGAGI come from the germline V gene. The CDR3 has 16 residues. V shed 0 bases, J shed 6 bases, and the junction held 10 bases outside the gene matches.

This clone was observed a single time. This sequence joins TRBV5-4 and TRBJ1-1, with TRBD1 as a possible D gene (6 bases). Germline V CDR1 and CDR2: SGHNT, YYREEE (reference sequence). The germline V and J ends were trimmed by 0 bases and 10 bases, with 10 bases remaining between them. The CDR3 covers 12 residues. The CDR3 reads CASSLAGEAAFF. The CDR3 bases are TGTGCCAGCAGCTTGGCAGGGGAAGCAGCTTTCTTT.